Described below is a single T cell receptor beta chain sequence and its context. The V and J ends lost 3 bases and 6 bases, in that order; junction bases with no gene match: 5. The germline V gene has CDR1 MNHEY and CDR2 SMNVEV (reference sequence). CDR3 length: 15 residues. These data are taken from a study of T-cell reconstitution after alpha-beta-depleted transplantation in children. Construction of the TCRbeta library involved unique molecular identifiers. TCRdb reprocessed the PCR reads with MiXCR, giving one entry per CDR3 protein. The data contain some 590,000 distinct CDR3 sequences, over 9.5% of them singletons.

The clonotype was recovered from a human donor who donated a stem cell graft to a child with acute myeloid leukemia. Specimen: PBMCs from the stem cell graft donor, collected from the stem cell graft. The chain recombines TRBV27 with TRBJ2-1, with TRBD2 matching 10 bases. The CDR3 DNA sequence: TGTGCCAGCAGTTTCCCTCCTAGCGGGAGCAATGAGCAGTTCTTC. Amino acid sequence: CASSFPPSGSNEQFF.